The 18 T cell receptor beta chains reported below all come from one sample, sequenced in a study of T cells in Graves' hyperthyroidism and ophthalmopathy. Template material for amplifying TCR beta CDR3 regions consisted of RNA transcripts. Carried out on the TCR CDR3, a first-round RT-PCR used the HTBI primer set. TCRdb reanalysed the multiplex PCR reads using MiXCR and keeps one entry per CDR3 protein. The table includes approximately 400,000 distinct CDR3 sequences, roughly 14% detected once. The source material was blood. Every receptor here comes from a woman aged 18-29 years with Graves' hyperthyroidism.

A few counts support this clonotype. The V gene is TRBV6-1, the J gene TRBJ2-2; D is perhaps TRBD2 (5 bases). CDR1 is MNHNS and CDR2 is SASEGT in the germline V gene. The CDR3 runs to 16 residues. The V and J ends lost 6 bases and 5 bases respectively, with 19 bases between them. The CDR3 nucleotides read TGTGCCAGCAGAGGCAGTGCGCTCCCGGGGACCGGGGAGCTGTTTTTT. This gives the protein CASRGSALPGTGELFF.

J is TRBJ1-1 and V is TRBV5-5; a possible D gene is TRBD1 (6 bases). Germline lookup yields CDR1 SGHKS and CDR2 YYEKEE (reference sequence). There are 14 residues in the CDR3. Trimming removed 4 bases at V and 3 bases at J, with 13 bases between. Written as DNA, the CDR3 is TGTGCCAGCAGCCCCCTGGGGGGCTACACTGAAGCTTTCTTT. Amino acid sequence: CASSPLGGYTEAFF.

This clonotype has ten or more counts. The chain joins TRBV6-1 to TRBJ2-7; D is perhaps TRBD1 (7 bases). With 6 bases removed from V and 5 bases from J, the gap between germline ends came to 23 bases. The CDR3 extends over 16 amino acids. CDR1 is MNHNS and CDR2 is SASEGT in the germline V gene. The chain's CDR3 is CASSFTGGRGLDEQYF. The CDR3 DNA reads as TGTGCCAGCAGCTTTACCGGGGGCAGGGGGTTGGACGAGCAGTACTTC.

V gene TRBV5-1 combines with J gene TRBJ2-5; D gene uncertain. The CDR3 runs to 14 residues. In germline, CDR1 is SGHRS, CDR2 YFSETQ. V was pared by 6 bases and J by 5 bases, with 17 bases between. CDR3 in amino acids: CASMVGRLGETQYF. CDR3 in DNA: TGCGCCAGCATGGTAGGACGGTTGGGGGAGACCCAGTACTTC.

The chain uses TRBV7-9 and TRBJ2-1; D uncertain. This CDR3 contains 14 residues. Germline CDR1 reads SEHNR; CDR2 reads FQNEAQ (reference sequence). The ends were cut back, 1 base at V and 5 bases at J, with 9 bases in the middle. CDR3 sequence reads: CASSLVLFDNEQFF. CDR3 coding DNA: TGTGCCAGCAGCTTAGTACTATTTGACAATGAGCAGTTCTTC.

This clonotype was detected ten times or more. The genes are TRBV7-2 and TRBJ2-2, with unresolved D. The CDR3 consists of 14 residues. Germline V gene lookup returns CDR1 SGHTA and CDR2 FQGNSA. V lost 5 bases, J lost 5 bases, and 12 bases lay in between. CDR3 amino acids: CASSLDDGTGELFF. The CDR3 DNA reads TGTGCCAGCAGCCTCGACGATGGGACCGGGGAGCTGTTTTTT. Full variable domain (remainder filled in from reference TRBV7-2 and TRBJ2-2): GAGVSQSPSNKVTEKGKDVELRCDPISGHTALYWYRQSLGQGLEFLIYFQGNSAPDKSGLPSDRFSAERTGGSVSTLTIQRTQQEDSAVYLCASSLDDGTGELFFGEGSRLTVL.

Note on this clonotype: A read error is possible here, since a much larger clone lies one base away. This sequence joins TRBV10-3 and TRBJ2-1, with D possibly being TRBD1 (6 bases). There are 15 residues in the CDR3. V was cut by 5 bases and J by 5 bases, with 16 bases left in between. Looked up from germline, CDR1 is ENHRY and CDR2 is SYGVKD. The chain's CDR3 is CAISPPDRKNNEQFF. CDR3 coding DNA: TGTGCCATCAGTCCCCCCGACAGGAAAAACAATGAGCAGTTCTTC.

This clonotype has a count of ten or more. The chain recombines TRBV7-2 with TRBJ2-6; D unresolved. CDR3 size: 13 residues. V lost 3 bases and J 2 bases, leaving 2 bases between the germline ends. Germline V CDR1 and CDR2: SGHTA, FQGNSA. The CDR3 coding sequence is TGTGCCAGCAGCTTCGCTGGGGCCAACGTCCTGACTTTC. This sequence encodes CASSFAGANVLTF.

Remarks on this clonotype: Given a much more abundant clone one base away, this may be a read error. The genes are TRBV7-9 and TRBJ1-3; D ambiguous. V was trimmed by 7 bases and J by 0 bases, leaving 22 bases between them. The CDR3 extends over 18 amino acids. Germline V gene lookup returns CDR1 SEHNR and CDR2 FQNEAQ (reference sequence). The chain's CDR3 is CASIHTSPRKGSGNTIYF. CDR3 nucleotide sequence: TGTGCCAGCATCCACACCTCTCCCCGTAAGGGCTCTGGAAACACCATATATTTT.

The sample holds many counts of this clonotype. The V gene is TRBV25-1, the J gene TRBJ2-7; D ambiguous. Looked up from germline, CDR1 is MGHDK and CDR2 is SYGVNS. The CDR3 extends over 13 amino acids. The V end was cut by 4 bases, the J end by 0 bases, with 7 bases between. The CDR3 DNA is TGTGCCAGCAGTGTACAGAGCTCCTACGAGCAGTACTTC. As protein: CASSVQSSYEQYF.

This clonotype was seen a handful of times. A much larger clonotype is one base distant, so this may be a read error. V gene TRBV12-3 or TRBV12-4 combines with J gene TRBJ2-5; TRBD2 might be the D (6 bases). The CDR3 has 12 residues. The CDR3 reads CAGSWGEETQYF. In DNA form, the CDR3 reads TGTGCCGGCAGTTGGGGGGAAGAGACCCAGTACTTC.

There are many counts of this clonotype. The chain joins TRBV20-1 to TRBJ2-7; 11 bases agree with TRBD2. Trimming cost V 6 bases and J 4 bases; bases outside gene matches: 11. The CDR3 has 15 residues. The V gene's germline CDR1 is DFQATT and CDR2 SNEGSKA (reference sequence). CDR3 amino acids: CSAKRGLAGAYEQYF. The CDR3 nucleotides are TGCAGTGCCAAAAGAGGACTAGCGGGCGCGTACGAGCAGTACTTC.

The table lists this clonotype with many counts. The J gene is TRBJ2-1, the V gene TRBV20-1, with 8 bases that match TRBD1. V lost 2 bases to trimming and J lost 8 bases; unmatched junction nucleotides: 5. This CDR3 region has 13 residues. CDR1 and CDR2 from the germline V gene are DFQATT and SNEGSKA (reference sequence). The CDR3 is CSARQGAGDEQFF. CDR3 sequence (DNA): TGCAGTGCTAGACAGGGGGCAGGAGATGAGCAGTTCTTC.

This clonotype was counted ten times or more. The CDR3 is CASSRDYTEAFF. The CDR3, as DNA: TGTGCCAGCAGCCGCGACTACACTGAAGCTTTCTTT. This rearrangement joins TRBV6-5 to TRBJ1-1; D not certain. The V gene's germline CDR1 is MNHEY and CDR2 SVGAGI. V lost 6 bases and J 3 bases, leaving 8 bases between the germline ends. The CDR3 has 12 amino acids.

This clonotype was detected only a few times. The gene calls are TRBV2 and TRBJ2-7; the match to TRBD2 covers 16 bases. J gave up 0 bases and V 8 bases, and 13 bases lay outside the gene matches. The germline V gene has CDR1 SNHLY and CDR2 FYNNEI. CDR3 length equals 19 residues. CDR3 DNA sequence: TGTGCCAGCTCACCGAATCCGGGACTAGCGGGAGGGAGCTCCTACGAGCAGTACTTC. This gives the protein CASSPNPGLAGGSSYEQYF.

The chain recombines TRBV2 with TRBJ2-1, with TRBD2 matching 14 bases. The CDR3 runs to 14 residues. The V and J ends lost 7 bases and 8 bases, in that order; junction bases with no gene match: 4. The V gene's germline CDR1 is SNHLY and CDR2 FYNNEI. The CDR3: CASTGTSGSYEQFF. CDR3 DNA: TGTGCCAGCACCGGGACTAGCGGGAGCTATGAGCAGTTCTTC.

The chain joins TRBV9 to TRBJ2-3; D is unresolved. The CDR3 runs to 11 residues. The germline V and J ends were trimmed by 0 bases and 4 bases, with 0 bases remaining between them. Germline-derived CDR1 and CDR2 are SGDLS and YYNGEE. CDR3 sequence reads: CASSVADTQYF. CDR3 DNA: TGTGCCAGCAGCGTAGCAGATACGCAGTATTTT.

This clonotype occurred many times. The chain couples TRBV2 to TRBJ1-2; D is undetermined. In germline, CDR1 is SNHLY, CDR2 FYNNEI. This CDR3 spans 13 amino acids. With 6 bases removed from V and 4 bases from J, the gap between germline ends came to 12 bases. CDR3 nucleotides: TGTGCCAGCAGGCCCACAGACCCCTATGGCTACACCTTC. This encodes CASRPTDPYGYTF.